This T cell receptor beta chain was documented in a study of T-cell memory formation after mild COVID-19. One entry per CDR3 protein results from TCRdb running MiXCR on the 5' RACE reads. The sample consists of about 57,000 distinct CDR3 sequences, 12% of them appearing once. Germline assignment: CDR1 LGHNA and CDR2 YSLEER. With 0 bases removed from V and 2 bases from J, the gap between germline ends came to 11 bases. The CDR3 runs to 16 residues. General study results and limits: Clones contracting across day 15 to 85 had a balanced CD4/CD8 profile; later expanding clones leaned CD4+.

The sample holds many counts of this clonotype. Its antigen is currently unknown. The chain is built from TRBV4-3 and TRBJ2-4, with D unresolved. The clonotype originates from a man between 18 and 29 years old who had mild COVID-19 (a few samples of this study predate the infection). Cell type and time point are not known. Sequencing was done on a sample of PBMCs or a T cell subset sorted from them (not recorded which). The CDR3 DNA reads TGCGCCAGCAGCCAAGAAGTCAGGCGGACCAAAAACATTCAGTACTTC. It codes for CASSQEVRRTKNIQYF.